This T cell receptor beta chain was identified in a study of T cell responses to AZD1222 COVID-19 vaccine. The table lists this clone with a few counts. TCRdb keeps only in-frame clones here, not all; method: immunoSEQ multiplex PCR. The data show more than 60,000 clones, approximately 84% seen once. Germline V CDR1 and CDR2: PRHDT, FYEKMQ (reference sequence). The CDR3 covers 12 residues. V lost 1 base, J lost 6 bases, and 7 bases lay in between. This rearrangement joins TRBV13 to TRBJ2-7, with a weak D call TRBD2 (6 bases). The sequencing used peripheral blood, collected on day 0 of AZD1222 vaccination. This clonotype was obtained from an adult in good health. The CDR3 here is CASSLAEGEQYF. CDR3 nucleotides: TGTGCCAGCAGCTTAGCGGAGGGCGAGCAGTACTTC.